A selection of T cell receptor beta chains follows, all from one sample in a study of T cells after posttransplantation cyclophosphamide. Only in-frame clones appear in the TCRdb table, and some are missing; sequencing was by immunoSEQ multiplex PCR. The sample contains tens of thousands of clones, 73% of which appear only once. Sample: memory CD4+ T cells sorted from PBMCs. The receptors derive from a woman in her sixties in good health, CMV-negative, and a related stem cell transplant donor. The CDR3 runs from the conserved cysteine through the conserved F or W. The order of the fields is D gene, V gene, clone size, J gene, CDR3 protein, CDR3 DNA. D genes are given only for firm matches. The listing skips clone size in some rows; elsewhere it reads once, few, many or a size class.

-	TRBV10-3	-	TRBJ2-5	CAISSYQETQYF	TGTGCCATCAGCAGTTACCAAGAGACCCAGTACTTC
-	TRBV13	-	TRBJ2-7	CASSHVTGTYEQYF	TGTGCCAGCAGCCACGTTACAGGGACCTACGAGCAGTACTTC
-	TRBV30	-	TRBJ1-4	CAWSGGASRVREKLFF	TGTGCCTGGAGTGGAGGAGCCTCCAGGGTGCGGGAAAAACTGTTTTTT
-	TRBV7-3	-	TRBJ1-1	CASSQGRGNTEAFF	TGTGCCAGCAGCCAGGGCCGCGGGAACACTGAAGCTTTCTTT
TRBD1	TRBV14	-	TRBJ2-7	CASSPLGQASASF	TGTGCCAGCAGCCCCCTCGGACAGGCGAGCGCCAGCTTC
TRBD2	TRBV5-4	few	TRBJ2-7	CASSWGGTSAYEQYF	TGTGCCAGCAGCTGGGGGGGGACTAGCGCCTACGAGCAGTACTTC
TRBD2	TRBV5-4	-	TRBJ2-1	CASSPGGRGGLDEQFF	TGTGCCAGCAGCCCGGGAGGGCGGGGGGGCTTGGATGAGCAGTTCTTC
TRBD2	TRBV7-2	-	TRBJ2-1	CASSLAGDHYNEQFF	TGTGCCAGCAGTTTAGCGGGAGACCACTACAATGAGCAGTTCTTC
TRBD2	TRBV9	-	TRBJ2-5	CASSKQGLAGGGETQYF	TGTGCCAGCAGCAAACAGGGACTAGCGGGAGGGGGAGAGACCCAGTACTTC
TRBD2	TRBV9	-	TRBJ2-5	CASSVGAGGGETQYF	TGTGCCAGCAGCGTAGGAGCGGGGGGGGGAGAGACCCAGTACTTC
TRBD1	TRBV30	-	TRBJ2-1	CARDRVYNEQFF	TGTGCCCGGGACAGGGTCTACAATGAGCAGTTCTTC
TRBD1	TRBV15	-	TRBJ2-3	CATSRRTGEWGTQYF	TGTGCCACCAGCAGACGGACAGGGGAATGGGGTACGCAGTATTTT
-	TRBV6-6	-	TRBJ2-4	CAIQGGKNIQYF	TGTGCCATCCAGGGGGGCAAAAACATTCAGTACTTC
-	TRBV5-1	-	TRBJ2-7	CASSLAGDGTGYEQYF	TGCGCCAGCAGCTTGGCAGGGGATGGTACGGGATACGAGCAGTACTTC
-	TRBV1	-	TRBJ2-7	CTSSLWLAGSYEQYF	TGCACCAGCAGCCTTTGGCTAGCGGGGTCCTACGAGCAGTACTTC
-	TRBV7-3	-	TRBJ2-2	CASSFGGNTGELFF	TGTGCCAGCAGCTTCGGGGGAAACACCGGGGAGCTGTTTTTT
-	TRBV11-3	-	TRBJ2-1	CASSPGRASNEQFF	TGTGCCAGCAGCCCCGGCAGGGCCTCCAATGAGCAGTTCTTC
-	TRBV28	-	TRBJ2-3	CAGRTARGDTQYF	TGTGCCGGAAGGACAGCCCGAGGAGATACGCAGTATTTT
-	TRBV19	-	TRBJ1-2	CASSTGDYGYTF	TGTGCCAGTAGTACAGGGGACTATGGCTACACCTTC
-	TRBV6-6	-	TRBJ2-6	CASSYSRSPGANVLTF	TGTGCCAGCAGTTACTCGCGGAGCCCCGGGGCCAACGTCCTGACTTTC
-	TRBV11-1	-	TRBJ1-5	CASSQGSNQPQHF	TGTGCCAGTTCACAGGGCTCCAATCAGCCCCAGCATTTT
TRBD2	TRBV6-6	-	TRBJ2-3	CASSGQPLAGTDTQYF	TGTGCCAGCAGTGGTCAACCGTTAGCGGGAACAGATACGCAGTATTTT
-	TRBV28	-	TRBJ1-5	CASSLAVKGRGSSGNQPQHF	TGTGCCAGCAGTTTGGCGGTAAAGGGCAGGGGAAGTTCGGGCAATCAGCCCCAGCATTTT
-	TRBV6-5	-	TRBJ1-2	CASIDRNYGYTF	TGTGCCAGCATTGACAGAAACTATGGCTACACCTTC
TRBD2	TRBV6-6	-	TRBJ2-1	CATWTSGVENEQFF	TGTGCCACCTGGACTAGCGGGGTAGAAAATGAGCAGTTCTTC
TRBD1	TRBV5-4	-	TRBJ1-2	CASSSLDRKYGYTF	TGTGCCAGCAGCTCGCTGGACAGGAAATATGGCTACACCTTC
-	TRBV14	-	TRBJ1-1	CASSQDPRLRAGRNTEAFF	TGTGCCAGCAGCCAAGATCCGAGGTTGAGGGCCGGGAGGAACACTGAAGCTTTCTTT
-	TRBV10-3	-	TRBJ2-5	CAISKTLAGPETQYF	TGTGCCATCAGTAAAACGCTGGCAGGGCCAGAGACCCAGTACTTC
-	TRBV7-2	-	TRBJ1-6	CASNPGSSFNSPLHF	TGTGCCAGCAACCCAGGGTCCTCCTTTAATTCACCCCTCCACTTT